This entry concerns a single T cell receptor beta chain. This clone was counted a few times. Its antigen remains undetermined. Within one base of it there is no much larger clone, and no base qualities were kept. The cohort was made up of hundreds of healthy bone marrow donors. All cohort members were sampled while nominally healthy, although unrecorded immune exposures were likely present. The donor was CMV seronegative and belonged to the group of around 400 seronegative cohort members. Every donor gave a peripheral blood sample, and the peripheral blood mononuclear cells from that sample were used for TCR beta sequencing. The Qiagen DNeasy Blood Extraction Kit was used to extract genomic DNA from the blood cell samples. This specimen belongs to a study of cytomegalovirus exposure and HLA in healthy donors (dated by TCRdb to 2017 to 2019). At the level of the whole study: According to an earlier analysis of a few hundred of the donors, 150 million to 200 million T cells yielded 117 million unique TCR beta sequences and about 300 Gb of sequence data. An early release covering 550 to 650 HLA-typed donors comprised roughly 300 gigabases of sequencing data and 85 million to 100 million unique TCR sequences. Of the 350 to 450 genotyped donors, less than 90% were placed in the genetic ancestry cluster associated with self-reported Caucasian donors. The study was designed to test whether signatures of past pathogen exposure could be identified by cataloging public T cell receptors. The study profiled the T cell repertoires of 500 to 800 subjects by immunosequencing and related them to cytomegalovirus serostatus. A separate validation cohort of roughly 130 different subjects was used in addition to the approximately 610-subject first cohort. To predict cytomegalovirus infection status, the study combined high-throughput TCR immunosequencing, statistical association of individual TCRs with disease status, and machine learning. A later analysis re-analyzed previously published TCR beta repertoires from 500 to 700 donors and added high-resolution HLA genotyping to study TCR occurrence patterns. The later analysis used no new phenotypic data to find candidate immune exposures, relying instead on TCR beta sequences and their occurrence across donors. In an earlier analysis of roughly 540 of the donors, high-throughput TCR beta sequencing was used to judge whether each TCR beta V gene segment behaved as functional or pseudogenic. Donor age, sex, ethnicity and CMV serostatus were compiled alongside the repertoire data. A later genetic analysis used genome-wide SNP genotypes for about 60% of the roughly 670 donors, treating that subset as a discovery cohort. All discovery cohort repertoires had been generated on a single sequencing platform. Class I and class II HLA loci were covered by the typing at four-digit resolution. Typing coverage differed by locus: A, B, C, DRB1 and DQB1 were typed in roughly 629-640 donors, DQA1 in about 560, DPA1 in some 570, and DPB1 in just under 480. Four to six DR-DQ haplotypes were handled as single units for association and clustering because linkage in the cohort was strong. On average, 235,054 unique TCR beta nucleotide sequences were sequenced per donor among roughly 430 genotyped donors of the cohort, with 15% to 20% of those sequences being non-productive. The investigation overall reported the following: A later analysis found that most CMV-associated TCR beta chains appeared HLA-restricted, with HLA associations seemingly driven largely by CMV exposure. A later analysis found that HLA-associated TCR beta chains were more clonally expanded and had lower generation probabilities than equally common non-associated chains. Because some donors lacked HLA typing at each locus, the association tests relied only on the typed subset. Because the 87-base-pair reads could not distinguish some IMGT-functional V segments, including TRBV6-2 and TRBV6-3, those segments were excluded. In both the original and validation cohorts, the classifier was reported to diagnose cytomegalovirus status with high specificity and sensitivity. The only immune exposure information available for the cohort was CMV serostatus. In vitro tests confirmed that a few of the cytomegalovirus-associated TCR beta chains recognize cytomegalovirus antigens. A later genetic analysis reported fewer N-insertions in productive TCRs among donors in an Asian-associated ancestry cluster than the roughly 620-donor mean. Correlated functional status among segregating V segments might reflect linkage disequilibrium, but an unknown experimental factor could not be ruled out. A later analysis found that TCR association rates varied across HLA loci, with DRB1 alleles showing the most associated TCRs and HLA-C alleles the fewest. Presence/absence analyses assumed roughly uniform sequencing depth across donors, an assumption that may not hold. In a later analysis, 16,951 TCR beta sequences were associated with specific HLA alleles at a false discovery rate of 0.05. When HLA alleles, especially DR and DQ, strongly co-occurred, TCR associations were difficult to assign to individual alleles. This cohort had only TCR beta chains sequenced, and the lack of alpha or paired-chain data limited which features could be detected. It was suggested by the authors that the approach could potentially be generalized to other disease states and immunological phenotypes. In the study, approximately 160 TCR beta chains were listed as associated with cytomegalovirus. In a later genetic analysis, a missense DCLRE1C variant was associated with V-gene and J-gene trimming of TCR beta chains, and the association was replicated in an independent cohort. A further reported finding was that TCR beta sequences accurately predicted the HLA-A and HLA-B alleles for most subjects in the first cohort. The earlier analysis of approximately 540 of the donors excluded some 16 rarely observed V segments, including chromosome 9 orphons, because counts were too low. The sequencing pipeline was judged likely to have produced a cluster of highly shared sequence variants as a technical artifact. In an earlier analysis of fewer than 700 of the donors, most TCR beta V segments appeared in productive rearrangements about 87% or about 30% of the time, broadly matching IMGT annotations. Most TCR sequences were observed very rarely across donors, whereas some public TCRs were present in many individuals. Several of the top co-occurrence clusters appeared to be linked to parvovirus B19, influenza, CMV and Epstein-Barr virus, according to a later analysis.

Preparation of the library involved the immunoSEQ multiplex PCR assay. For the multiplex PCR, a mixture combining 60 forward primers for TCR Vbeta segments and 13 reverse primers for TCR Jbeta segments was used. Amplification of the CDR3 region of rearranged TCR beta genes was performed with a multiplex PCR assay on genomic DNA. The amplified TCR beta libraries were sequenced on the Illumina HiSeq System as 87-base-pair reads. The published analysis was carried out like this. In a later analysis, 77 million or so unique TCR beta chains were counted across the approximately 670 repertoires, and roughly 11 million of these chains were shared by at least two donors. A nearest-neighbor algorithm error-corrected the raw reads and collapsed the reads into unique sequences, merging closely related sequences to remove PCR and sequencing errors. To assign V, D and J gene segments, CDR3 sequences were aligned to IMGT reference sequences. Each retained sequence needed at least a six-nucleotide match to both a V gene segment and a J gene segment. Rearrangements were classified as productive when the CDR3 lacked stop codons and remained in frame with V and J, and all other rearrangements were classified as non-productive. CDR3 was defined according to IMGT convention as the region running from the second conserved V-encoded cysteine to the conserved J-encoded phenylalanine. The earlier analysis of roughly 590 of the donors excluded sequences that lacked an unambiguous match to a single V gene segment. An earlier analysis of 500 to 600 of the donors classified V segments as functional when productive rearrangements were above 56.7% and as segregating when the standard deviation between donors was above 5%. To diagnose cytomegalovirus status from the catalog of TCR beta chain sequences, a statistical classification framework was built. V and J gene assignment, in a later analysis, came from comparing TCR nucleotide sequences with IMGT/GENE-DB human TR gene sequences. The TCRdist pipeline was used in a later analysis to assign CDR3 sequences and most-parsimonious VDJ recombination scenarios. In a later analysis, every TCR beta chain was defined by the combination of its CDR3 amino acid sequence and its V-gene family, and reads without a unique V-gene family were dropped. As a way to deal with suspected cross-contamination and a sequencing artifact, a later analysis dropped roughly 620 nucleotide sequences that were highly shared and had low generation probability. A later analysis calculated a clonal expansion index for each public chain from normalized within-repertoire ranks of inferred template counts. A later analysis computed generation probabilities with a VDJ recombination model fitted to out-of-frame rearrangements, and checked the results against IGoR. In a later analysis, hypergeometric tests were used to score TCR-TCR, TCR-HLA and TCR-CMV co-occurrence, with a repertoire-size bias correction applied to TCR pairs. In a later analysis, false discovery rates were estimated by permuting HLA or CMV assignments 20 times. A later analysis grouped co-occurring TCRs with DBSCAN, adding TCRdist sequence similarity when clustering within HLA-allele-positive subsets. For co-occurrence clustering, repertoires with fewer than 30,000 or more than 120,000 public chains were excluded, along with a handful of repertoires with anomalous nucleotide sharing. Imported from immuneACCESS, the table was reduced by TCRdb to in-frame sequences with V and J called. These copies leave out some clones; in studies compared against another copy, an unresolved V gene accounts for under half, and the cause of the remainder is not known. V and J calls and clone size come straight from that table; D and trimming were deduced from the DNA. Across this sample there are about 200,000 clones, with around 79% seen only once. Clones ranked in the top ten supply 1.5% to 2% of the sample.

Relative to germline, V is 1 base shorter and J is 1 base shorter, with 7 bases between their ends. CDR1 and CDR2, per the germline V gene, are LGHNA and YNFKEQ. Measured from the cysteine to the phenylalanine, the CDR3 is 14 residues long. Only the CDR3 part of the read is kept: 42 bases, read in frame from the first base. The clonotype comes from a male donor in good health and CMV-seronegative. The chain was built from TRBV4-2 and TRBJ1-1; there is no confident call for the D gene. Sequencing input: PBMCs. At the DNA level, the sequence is TGTGCCAGCAGCCAAGTATTCGGGAACACTGAAGCTTTCTTT. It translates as CASSQVFGNTEAFF.